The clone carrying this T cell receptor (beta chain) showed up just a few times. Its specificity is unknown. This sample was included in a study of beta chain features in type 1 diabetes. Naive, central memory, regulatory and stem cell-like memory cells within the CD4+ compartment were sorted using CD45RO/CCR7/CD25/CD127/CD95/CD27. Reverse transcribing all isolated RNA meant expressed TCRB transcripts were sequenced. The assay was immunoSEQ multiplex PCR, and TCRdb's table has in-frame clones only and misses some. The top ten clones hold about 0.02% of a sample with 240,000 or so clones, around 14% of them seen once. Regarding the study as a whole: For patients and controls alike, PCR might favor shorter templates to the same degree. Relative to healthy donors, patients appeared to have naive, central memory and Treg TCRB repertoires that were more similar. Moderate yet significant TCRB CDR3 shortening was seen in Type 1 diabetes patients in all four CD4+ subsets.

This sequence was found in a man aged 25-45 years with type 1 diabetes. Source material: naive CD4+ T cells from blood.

For the CDR3, the DNA is TGTGCCTGGAGTGTGGGCGGGGAACGCCAGCCCCAGCATTTT. It is translated as CAWSVGGERQPQHF. The chain links TRBV30 to TRBJ1-5; no definite D call. CDR3 size: 14 residues. With 0 bases removed from V and 7 bases from J, the gap between germline ends came to 13 bases. The germline V gene encodes CDR1 GTSNPN and CDR2 SVGIG (reference sequence).